Listed here are 29 T cell receptor beta chains from one sample, sequenced in a study of blood T cell repertoires in COVID-19. This table comes from immunoSEQ multiplex PCR, and its TCRdb copy is limited to in-frame clones, with some not included. The table has roughly 200,000 clones, around 89% seen once; the top ten hold about 0.59%. Sequenced sample: peripheral blood. The receptors derive from a man aged 50 to 59 with acute or convalescent COVID-19.

CDR3 DNA sequence: TGTGCCAGCAGCTTAGGGACAGGGGGTTACTACGAGCAGTACTTC. Translated, it gives CASSLGTGGYYEQYF. The rearrangement joins TRBV7-8 to TRBJ2-7, with 10 bases that match TRBD1. This CDR3 is built from 15 residues. The junction had 3 bases not matched to a gene; V was cut back by 1 base and J by 3 bases. Per germline, CDR1 SGHVS and CDR2 FQNEAQ.

This chain links TRBV7-3 with TRBJ2-1, with D possibly being TRBD1 (7 bases). From germline, CDR1 is SGHTA and CDR2 FQGTGA. V was trimmed by 1 base and J by 5 bases, leaving 15 bases between them. The CDR3 covers 16 residues. The CDR3 sequence is CASSLRSRGAHNEQFF. As DNA, the CDR3 is TGTGCCAGCAGCTTAAGGTCCAGGGGGGCCCACAATGAGCAGTTCTTC. Full variable domain (outside the CDR3, taken from reference TRBV7-3 and TRBJ2-1): GAGVSQTPSNKVTEKGKYVELRCDPISGHTALYWYRQSLGQGPEFLIYFQGTGAADDSGLPNDRFFAVRPEGSVSTLKIQRTERGDSAVYLCASSLRSRGAHNEQFFGPGTRLTVL.

The chain combines TRBV4-2 with TRBJ2-3, with D unclear. This CDR3 has 15 residues. V lost 1 base, J lost 0 bases, and 8 bases lay in between. Germline V gene data show CDR1 as LGHNA and CDR2 as YNFKEQ. The CDR3 loop reads CASSQVATSTDTQYF. The CDR3 DNA reads TGTGCCAGCAGCCAAGTCGCTACTAGCACAGATACGCAGTATTTT.

The chain carries TRBV27 and TRBJ1-5; 11 nucleotides match TRBD1. The germline CDR1 and CDR2 sequences are MNHEY and SMNVEV (reference sequence). The V segment lost 5 bases and the J segment 7 bases; nucleotides outside the gene matches: 16. This CDR3 contains 18 residues. The DNA for the CDR3 is TGTGCCAGCAGTCTGACTGCCGCGGGACAGGGGGTAAGGCAGCCCCAGCATTTT. Translated, it gives CASSLTAAGQGVRQPQHF.

The rearrangement uses TRBV6-1 and TRBJ2-7, with 7 positions matching TRBD1. Germline CDR1 is MNHNS and CDR2 is SASEGT. The CDR3 is made up of 16 amino acids. J gave up 2 bases and V 4 bases, and 11 bases lay outside the gene matches. The chain's CDR3 is CASSVSFPGQTYEQYV. The CDR3 nucleotides are TGTGCCAGCAGTGTCTCCTTCCCGGGACAGACCTACGAGCAGTACGTC.

This CDR3 is CASSQEGTSNEQFF. The CDR3 region has the DNA TGTGCCAGCAGCCAAGAGGGGACTAGCAATGAGCAGTTCTTC. The J gene is TRBJ2-1, the V gene TRBV3-1 (or the pseudogene TRBV3-2); 8 positions agree with TRBD2. The CDR3 has 14 amino acids. Germline V lookup: CDR1 LGHDT, CDR2 YNNKEL (reference sequence). V trimming: 0 bases; J trimming: 6 bases; junction bases outside the gene matches: 1.

This rearrangement joins TRBV6-1 to TRBJ1-5; D ambiguous. CDR1 and CDR2 from the germline V gene are MNHNS and SASEGT. V lost 0 bases to trimming and J lost 2 bases, with 14 bases between them. The CDR3 has 17 amino acids. Written as DNA, the CDR3 is TGTGCCAGCAGTGAAGCGCTTTATGTGCCGGGCAATCAGCCCCAGCATTTT. Translated, it gives CASSEALYVPGNQPQHF.

In this sample, this clone turned up once. The chain is built from TRBV4-1 and TRBJ1-6; no clear D gene. The V and J ends lost 1 base and 13 bases respectively, with 11 bases between them. Germline V lookup: CDR1 MGHRA, CDR2 YSYEKL. The CDR3 has 13 residues. The CDR3 loop is CASSQAISGPLHF. In nucleotides, the CDR3 is TGCGCCAGCAGCCAAGCCATCTCCGGGCCCCTCCACTTT.

The chain recombines TRBV2 with TRBJ2-5; 11 nucleotides align to TRBD2. Losses at the gene ends were 9 bases for V and 1 base for J; bases not matched to a gene: 7. CDR1 SNHLY and CDR2 FYNNEI come from the germline V gene. This CDR3 comprises 15 residues. CDR3 DNA sequence: TGTGCCAGTGTCCTAGCGGGGGGCCTCCAAGAGACCCAGTACTTC. Translating gives CASVLAGGLQETQYF.

The gene calls are TRBV27 and TRBJ2-3; 9 bases map to TRBD2. Germline V gene lookup returns CDR1 MNHEY and CDR2 SMNVEV (reference sequence). The V and J ends lost 2 bases and 2 bases, in that order; junction bases with no gene match: 2. The CDR3 spans 15 residues. The CDR3 is CASSLRLAVTDTQYF. CDR3 coding DNA: TGTGCCAGCAGTTTAAGACTAGCGGTCACAGATACGCAGTATTTT.

V is TRBV6-2 or TRBV6-3 and J is TRBJ1-5; 8 bases align to TRBD1. The CDR3 loop spans 16 amino acids. CDR1 is MNHEY and CDR2 is SVGEGT in the germline V gene. V was pared by 7 bases and J by 7 bases, with 15 bases of the junction left unmatched. This CDR3 reads CASNPQDRELGQPQHF. The CDR3 DNA sequence: TGTGCCAGCAACCCCCAGGACAGGGAACTGGGACAGCCCCAGCATTTT.

This sequence joins TRBV5-4 and TRBJ2-5; 7 nucleotides align to TRBD2. The V gene end was trimmed by 4 bases and the J gene end by 4 bases; junction bases not matched to a gene: 10. The CDR3 runs 15 residues. The germline V gene has CDR1 SGHNT and CDR2 YYREEE (reference sequence). The CDR3 loop is CASSQSQGGGETQYF. The CDR3 DNA sequence: TGTGCCAGCAGCCAAAGTCAGGGCGGGGGAGAGACCCAGTACTTC.

The chain recombines TRBV6-5 with TRBJ1-3, with TRBD1 as a possible D gene (5 bases). Germline V gene data show CDR1 as MNHEY and CDR2 as SVGAGI. CDR3 size: 16 residues. V shed 0 bases and J shed 10 bases, with 19 bases lying between them. The CDR3 sequence is CASSYSTGATPSTIYF. In DNA form, the CDR3 reads TGTGCCAGCAGTTACTCGACTGGGGCAACCCCTTCGACCATATATTTT.

V gene TRBV7-3 combines with J gene TRBJ2-1, with 11 bases identical to TRBD2. Unmatched junction bases numbered 4, after V lost 5 bases and J lost 4 bases. CDR3 size: 15 residues. Germline CDR1 is SGHTA and CDR2 is FQGTGA. The CDR3 DNA is TGTGCCAGCAGCCTTAGCGGGGGGGCTTACAATGAGCAGTTCTTC. It encodes CASSLSGGAYNEQFF.

V is TRBV4-1 and J is TRBJ2-7, with 8 bases that match TRBD2. This CDR3 contains 15 residues. Germline V gene data show CDR1 as MGHRA and CDR2 as YSYEKL. Unmatched junction bases numbered 6, after V lost 0 bases and J lost 5 bases. The CDR3 spells CASSQEGTRPDEQYF. The CDR3 DNA reads as TGCGCCAGCAGCCAAGAAGGGACTAGGCCCGACGAGCAGTACTTC.

The V gene is TRBV19, the J gene TRBJ1-6; a weak D match, TRBD1 (6 bases). Germline CDR1 is LNHDA and CDR2 is SQIVND (reference sequence). The V and J ends lost 2 bases and 14 bases respectively, with 19 bases between them. CDR3 size: 15 residues. The CDR3, as DNA: TGTGCCAGTAGTATACCGGGACGGGACATCGCATCCCTCCACTTT. Translated, it gives CASSIPGRDIASLHF.

The chain recombines TRBV7-8 with TRBJ2-2; tentative D call: TRBD1 (6 bases). Per germline, CDR1 SGHVS and CDR2 FQNEAQ. The CDR3 runs to 15 residues. V lost 5 bases, J lost 4 bases, and 14 bases lay in between. CDR3 residues: CASSRVGGSTGELFF. DNA for the CDR3: TGTGCCAGCAGCCGAGTAGGGGGTTCCACCGGGGAGCTGTTTTTT.

The chain has TRBV28 and TRBJ1-1; maybe TRBD1 (5 bases). Germline loops: CDR1 MDHEN, CDR2 SYDVKM. Trimming removed 11 bases from V and 0 bases from J, with 13 bases in between. CDR3 size: 13 residues. For the CDR3, the DNA is TGTGCCTCAAAGGGGTTGATGAACACTGAAGCTTTCTTT. This translates into CASKGLMNTEAFF.

The table lists this clone with a count of one. The chain couples TRBV4-1 to TRBJ2-1, with 8 bases lining up with TRBD2. Germline CDR1 is MGHRA and CDR2 is YSYEKL. V gave up 5 bases and J gave up 6 bases; unmatched junction bases: 9. The CDR3 runs 15 residues. DNA of the CDR3: TGCGCCAGCAGCTACCAGTCGGGGGGGGGCAATGAGCAGTTCTTC. Its translation is CASSYQSGGGNEQFF.

This chain uses TRBV7-9 with TRBJ1-2; D might be TRBD1 (6 bases). V lost 2 bases, J lost 2 bases, and 12 bases lay in between. Germline values: CDR1 SEHNR, CDR2 FQNEAQ (reference sequence). The length of the CDR3 is 15 residues. CDR3 DNA sequence: TGTGCCAGCAGCTTAAGCGGGGGCCACAACTATGGCTACACCTTC. The encoded protein is CASSLSGGHNYGYTF.

The CDR3 nucleotides read TGTGCCAGCAGTCGGACAGGGGGCTTTATGAATGAGCAGTTCTTC. It codes for CASSRTGGFMNEQFF. The chain carries TRBV6-5 and TRBJ2-1; 11 bases are shared with TRBD1. With V trimmed by 5 bases and J by 7 bases, 7 bases remained unmatched. This CDR3 comprises 15 residues. Per the germline V gene, CDR1 is MNHEY and CDR2 is SVGAGI.

V is TRBV3-1 (or the pseudogene TRBV3-2) and J is TRBJ1-4, with TRBD1 identical over 8 bases. The length of the CDR3 is 17 residues. The germline V gene encodes CDR1 LGHDT and CDR2 YNNKEL (reference sequence). V dropped 3 bases and J dropped 8; count of bases not matched to a gene: 14. The CDR3 loop reads CASSHKKEKDRVEKLFF. The CDR3 coding sequence is TGTGCCAGCAGCCACAAGAAGGAGAAGGACAGGGTCGAAAAACTGTTTTTT.

The chain recombines TRBV19 with TRBJ1-2; possible D gene TRBD1, 5 bases. Germline assignment: CDR1 LNHDA and CDR2 SQIVND (reference sequence). V lost 8 bases and J lost 7, with 17 bases in between. This CDR3 spans 13 amino acids. CDR3 region: CASPLRGFCGYTF. The CDR3 bases are TGTGCCAGTCCACTGCGGGGGTTTTGTGGCTACACCTTC.

The chain employs TRBV2 and TRBJ2-7; 12 bases match TRBD2. With V trimmed by 4 bases and J by 4 bases, 5 bases remained unmatched. The CDR3 extends over 15 amino acids. Per germline, CDR1 SNHLY and CDR2 FYNNEI. The CDR3 loop is CASSGSGTSGYEQYF. In nucleotides, the CDR3 is TGTGCCAGCAGTGGCTCCGGGACTAGCGGGTACGAGCAGTACTTC.

The chain combines TRBV3-1 (or the pseudogene TRBV3-2) with TRBJ1-4, with 9 bases matching TRBD1. Trimming took 2 bases from V and 7 from J; bases not matched to a gene: 8. Germline lookup yields CDR1 LGHDT and CDR2 YNNKEL (reference sequence). The CDR3 is 16 amino acids. CDR3 DNA: TGTGCCAGCAGCCAACGGGAGACAGGGGGGAGTGAAAAACTGTTTTTT. Amino acids: CASSQRETGGSEKLFF.

The chain carries TRBV5-4 and TRBJ2-3; 8 nucleotides align to TRBD2. The length of the CDR3 is 16 residues. The germline V gene encodes CDR1 SGHNT and CDR2 YYREEE (reference sequence). V shed 0 bases, J shed 2 bases, and the junction held 5 bases outside the gene matches. The CDR3 region has the DNA TGTGCCAGCAGCTTGGTCCTAGCGGGTTTCACAGATACGCAGTATTTT. It translates to CASSLVLAGFTDTQYF.

The V call is TRBV20-1, the J call TRBJ2-1, with TRBD1 matching 8 bases. CDR3 length: 15 amino acids. V trimming: 3 bases; J trimming: 4 bases; junction bases outside the gene matches: 8. CDR1 and CDR2 (germline): DFQATT, SNEGSKA (reference sequence). CDR3 nucleotides: TGCAGTGCTAGTAGGCTACAGGGGGAATACAATGAGCAGTTCTTC. Its protein is CSASRLQGEYNEQFF.

The chain combines TRBV6-5 with TRBJ2-2, with 10 bases aligning to TRBD2. The CDR3 is made up of 14 amino acids. J gave up 2 bases and V 7 bases, and 1 base lay outside the gene matches. Germline CDR1 MNHEY, CDR2 SVGAGI. This CDR3 reads CASKLAGNTGELFF. For the CDR3, the DNA is TGTGCCAGCAAACTAGCGGGAAACACCGGGGAGCTGTTTTTT.

The chain employs TRBV9 and TRBJ1-2; 10 nucleotides match TRBD1. After removal of 4 bases from V and 7 bases from J, the junction contained 7 bases not matched to a gene. Germline CDR1 and CDR2: SGDLS and YYNGEE. The CDR3 sequence is 14 residues long. In DNA, the CDR3 is TGTGCCAGCAGCCCTCCGGGACAGGGGTTTGGCTACACCTTC. Translated: CASSPPGQGFGYTF. The full variable domain, rest sourced from reference TRBV9 and TRBJ1-2, is DSGVTQTPKHLITATGQRVTLRCSPRSGDLSVYWYQQSLDQGLQFLIQYYNGEERAKGNILERFSAQQFPDLHSELNLSSLELGDSALYFCASSPPGQGFGYTFGSGTRLTVV.